This TCR beta chain derives from a study of cytomegalovirus exposure and HLA in healthy donors (dated 2017 in TCRdb). As for the study more broadly: In an earlier analysis of 587 of the donors, 276 Gb of sequence data and 117 million unique TCR beta sequences from about 179 million T cells were reported. Besides the first cohort of 550 to 750 subjects, a separate validation cohort made up of 120 different subjects was used. The number of donors typed differed by locus, with about 620-630 for A, B, C, DRB1 and DQB1, roughly 520 for DQA1, 606 for DPA1, and some 450 for DPB1. About 5 DR-DQ haplotypes were handled as single units for association and clustering, since linkage in the cohort was strong. Every repertoire in the discovery cohort had been generated on one and the same sequencing platform. HLA typing included class I and class II loci at four-digit resolution. In the later analysis, no new phenotypic data were used to find candidate immune exposures; instead, reliance was placed on TCR beta sequences and their occurrence across donors. The study combined high-throughput TCR immunosequencing, statistical association of individual TCRs with disease status, and machine learning to predict cytomegalovirus infection status. An earlier analysis of around 640 of the donors used high-throughput TCR beta sequencing to judge whether each TCR beta V gene segment behaved as functional or pseudogenic. The T cell repertoires of 666 subjects were profiled by immunosequencing and related to cytomegalovirus serostatus. To study patterns of TCR occurrence, a later analysis re-analyzed previously published TCR beta repertoires from hundreds of donors and added high-resolution HLA genotyping. The study aimed to test whether signatures of past pathogen exposure could be identified by cataloging public T cell receptors. In a later genetic analysis, genome-wide SNP genotypes for about 60% of the 666 donors were used, and that subset was treated as a discovery cohort. An early release covering over 500 HLA-typed donors comprised about 300 gigabases of sequencing data and roughly 86 million unique TCR sequences. Donor age, sex, ethnicity and CMV serostatus were compiled alongside the repertoire data. The genetic ancestry cluster associated with self-reported Caucasian donors included approximately 85% of the 398 genotyped donors. Among under 450 genotyped donors of the cohort, an average of 235,054 unique TCR beta nucleotide sequences were sequenced per donor, roughly a sixth of them non-productive. Broader findings and caveats from the paper: Linkage disequilibrium might explain the correlated functional status among segregating V segments, but an unknown experimental factor could not be excluded. The authors suggested that the approach could potentially be generalized to other disease states and immunological phenotypes. A total of 150 or so TCR beta chains were listed by the study as associated with cytomegalovirus. Broadly in line with IMGT annotations, most TCR beta V segments showed up in productive rearrangements about 87% or about 30% of the time in an earlier analysis of approximately 640 of the donors. Several of the top co-occurrence clusters appeared to be linked to parvovirus B19, influenza, CMV and Epstein-Barr virus, according to a later analysis. Across donors, most TCR sequences were observed very rarely, whereas some public TCRs were present in many individuals. A later analysis found that most CMV-associated TCR beta chains appeared HLA-restricted, with HLA associations seemingly driven largely by CMV exposure. According to a later genetic analysis, donors in an Asian-associated ancestry cluster had fewer N-insertions in productive TCRs than the approximately 630-donor mean. Three of the identified cytomegalovirus-associated TCR beta chains were confirmed in vitro to be specific for cytomegalovirus antigens. The earlier analysis of a few hundred of the donors excluded some 15 rarely observed V segments, including chromosome 9 orphons, because counts were too low. Strong co-occurrence of HLA alleles, especially DR and DQ, made assigning TCR associations to individual alleles difficult. Roughly uniform sequencing depth across donors was assumed in presence/absence analyses, although this assumption may not hold. The classifier was reported to diagnose cytomegalovirus status with high specificity and sensitivity in both the original and validation cohorts. Because HLA typing was unavailable for some donors at each locus, only the typed subset was used in association tests. This cohort had only TCR beta chains sequenced, and the lack of alpha or paired-chain data limited which features could be detected. At a false discovery rate of 0.05, a later analysis linked about 16,000 TCR beta sequences to specific HLA alleles. In a later analysis, the rate of TCR association differed among HLA loci, with DRB1 alleles having the most associated TCRs and HLA-C alleles having the fewest. Immune exposure information for the cohort was limited to CMV serostatus. A further reported finding was that TCR beta sequences accurately predicted the HLA-A and HLA-B alleles for most subjects in the first cohort. A later genetic analysis associated a missense DCLRE1C variant with V-gene and J-gene trimming of TCR beta chains, and an independent cohort replicated the association. A later analysis found that HLA-associated TCR beta chains were more clonally expanded and had lower generation probabilities than equally common non-associated chains. A cluster of highly shared sequence variants was judged likely to represent a technical artifact of the sequencing pipeline.

The cohort comprised more than 550 healthy bone marrow donors. At the time of sampling, all cohort members were nominally healthy, though unrecorded immune exposures were likely present. The donor tested CMV seronegative, placing the donor among the roughly 400 seronegative members of the cohort. A peripheral blood sample was provided by each donor, and peripheral blood mononuclear cells were used for TCR beta sequencing. The Qiagen DNeasy Blood Extraction Kit was used to extract genomic DNA from the blood cell samples. Library preparation employed the immunoSEQ multiplex PCR assay. The multiplex PCR relied on a mix of 60 forward primers for TCR Vbeta segments and 13 reverse primers for TCR Jbeta segments. A multiplex PCR assay on genomic DNA amplified the CDR3 region of rearranged TCR beta genes. The Illumina HiSeq System was used to sequence the amplified TCR beta libraries as 87-base-pair reads. The study's processing was this. A later analysis tallied tens of millions of unique TCR beta chains across the 666 repertoires, and around 9.9 million of those chains were shared by two or more donors. Raw reads were error-corrected and collapsed into unique sequences with a nearest-neighbor algorithm that merged closely related sequences to remove PCR and sequencing errors. Alignment of CDR3 sequences to IMGT reference sequences was used to assign V, D and J gene segments. Each retained sequence needed at least a six-nucleotide match to both a V gene segment and a J gene segment. Rearrangements were called productive when the CDR3 lacked stop codons and stayed in frame with V and J; all others were non-productive. Following IMGT convention, CDR3 was defined as the stretch from the second conserved V-encoded cysteine to the conserved J-encoded phenylalanine. The earlier analysis of fewer than 750 of the donors excluded sequences that lacked an unambiguous match to a single V gene segment. In an earlier analysis of a few hundred of the donors, a V segment was called functional when productive rearrangements were above 56.7%, and segregating when the standard deviation between donors exceeded 5%. To diagnose cytomegalovirus status from the catalog of TCR beta chain sequences, a statistical classification framework was built. A later analysis assigned V and J genes by comparing TCR nucleotide sequences with IMGT/GENE-DB human TR gene sequences. A later analysis assigned CDR3 sequences and most-parsimonious VDJ recombination scenarios with the TCRdist pipeline. In a later analysis, each TCR beta chain was defined by its CDR3 amino acid sequence together with its V-gene family, and reads without a unique V-gene family were excluded. In a later analysis, around 600 highly shared, low-generation-probability nucleotide sequences were removed to address suspected cross-contamination and a sequencing artifact. In a later analysis, a clonal expansion index was calculated for each public chain from normalized within-repertoire ranks of inferred template counts. In a later analysis, generation probabilities were computed using a VDJ recombination model fitted to out-of-frame rearrangements, and the results were checked against IGoR. In a later analysis, TCR-TCR, TCR-HLA and TCR-CMV co-occurrence was scored with hypergeometric tests, and a repertoire-size bias correction was applied to TCR pairs. A later analysis estimated false discovery rates by permuting HLA or CMV assignments 20 times. In a later analysis, co-occurring TCRs were grouped using DBSCAN, and TCRdist sequence similarity was added for clustering within HLA-allele-positive subsets. Repertoires with fewer than 30,000 or more than 120,000 public chains were left out of co-occurrence clustering, as were five repertoires with anomalous nucleotide sharing. TCRdb took this table from immuneACCESS and kept in-frame rearrangements with V and J called. Such tables lack part of the clones; where checked against another copy, unresolved V genes explain under half of the gap, and the rest is unexplained. Clone size and the V and J calls come from that table; the DNA yielded D and trimming. The sample table shows 95,000 to 100,000 clones, and 76% are seen once. 4.1% of the sample rests with the top ten.

To note about this clone: There is no known antigen for this receptor. Qualities for individual bases were not recorded, and no much larger clone is one base off.

The source is a man aged 40-49 years in good health and CMV-seronegative. Sequences were obtained from PBMCs.

The CDR3 protein sequence reads: CASSFNRVSNGELFF. The nucleotides are TGTGCCAGCAGCTTCAACCGGGTTTCGAACGGGGAGCTGTTTTTT. The V and J genes are TRBV7-3 and TRBJ2-2, with the D gene not clear enough to name. Trimming removed 3 bases from V and 7 bases from J, leaving 15 bases between the germline ends. CDR3 length: 15 amino acids, cysteine to phenylalanine. Of all the DNA, just the CDR3 is kept, 45 bases in frame from base 1. CDR1 and CDR2 were assigned from the germline V gene as SGHTA and FQGTGA.